These 32 T cell receptor beta chains were all obtained from the same sample, sequenced in a study of beta chain features in type 1 diabetes. The entirety of the isolated RNA underwent reverse transcription, so expressed TCRB transcripts were sequenced. The table came from immunoSEQ multiplex PCR; TCRdb's copy has only in-frame clones and leaves some out. The repertoire has around 300,000 clones, under 8.5% of them found once; the top ten carry more than 1%. Material: central memory CD4+ T cells from blood. The receptors were gathered from a woman between 18 and 29 years old in good health.

This chain links TRBV4-1 with TRBJ2-5; 9 bases match TRBD2. The CDR3 length is 17 residues. With V trimmed by 3 bases and J by 3 bases, 11 bases remained unmatched. Germline loops: CDR1 MGHRA, CDR2 YSYEKL. The CDR3 loop is CASSHPPAGGAEETQYF. The CDR3 nucleotides read TGCGCCAGCAGCCATCCCCCCGCGGGAGGGGCGGAAGAGACCCAGTACTTC.

In this sample, this clone turned up a few times. The chain couples TRBV7-8 to TRBJ2-1; D not resolved. CDR1 and CDR2 (germline): SGHVS, FQNEAQ. Trimming took off 3 bases at V and 7 bases at J, with 7 bases between the two ends. The CDR3 totals 12 residues. CDR3 region: CASSFARNEQFF. Here the CDR3 DNA reads TGTGCCAGCAGCTTTGCGAGAAATGAGCAGTTCTTC.

This clone was counted only a few times. V is TRBV15 and J is TRBJ2-2; D perhaps matches TRBD2 (6 bases). This CDR3 is 16 amino acids long. Trimming took off 4 bases at V and 1 base at J, with 13 bases between the two ends. Germline CDR1 is LNHNV and CDR2 is YYDKDF (reference sequence). Here the CDR3 DNA reads TGTGCCACCAGCACCTTCAAGGGACTGAACACCGGGGAGCTGTTTTTT. The encoded protein is CATSTFKGLNTGELFF.

Only a few counts were recorded for this clone. Here the CDR3 reads CASSVGQHSGNTIYF. The CDR3 region has the DNA TGTGCCAGCAGCGTGGGACAGCACTCTGGAAACACCATATATTTT. The chain joins TRBV7-6 to TRBJ1-3, with 7 bases matching TRBD1. CDR1 and CDR2 from the germline V gene are SGHVS and FNYEAQ. This CDR3 has 15 residues. The trim removed 5 bases at V and 0 bases at J, leaving 4 bases unmatched.

The J gene is TRBJ1-2, the V gene TRBV5-1; 7 nucleotides line up with TRBD1. After removal of 3 bases from V and 8 bases from J, the junction contained 10 bases not matched to a gene. Germline CDR1 reads SGHRS; CDR2 reads YFSETQ. The CDR3 length is 14 residues. CDR3 sequence reads: CASSSGQAVEGYTF. In DNA form, the CDR3 reads TGCGCCAGCAGCTCCGGACAGGCGGTCGAAGGCTACACCTTC.

The chain couples TRBV9 to TRBJ1-1; no clear D. The germline V and J ends were trimmed by 3 bases and 1 base, with 7 bases remaining between them. Germline V gene data show CDR1 as SGDLS and CDR2 as YYNGEE. The CDR3 consists of 13 residues. The CDR3 DNA is TGTGCCAGCAGCGGTAACGGGAACACTGAAGCTTTCTTT. Residues: CASSGNGNTEAFF.

The chain uses TRBV28 and TRBJ1-2, with 8 bases aligning to TRBD1. Germline loops: CDR1 MDHEN, CDR2 SYDVKM. This CDR3 is built from 14 residues. Unmatched junction bases numbered 16, after V lost 11 bases and J lost 8 bases. The CDR3 region is CAAETQGAREGYTF. As DNA, the CDR3 is TGTGCCGCCGAGACTCAGGGGGCGCGCGAGGGCTACACCTTC.

This sequence joins TRBV4-3 and TRBJ1-5; no firm D call. Trimming shortened V by 2 bases and J by 7 bases, and 9 bases separated the two germline ends. The CDR3 has 13 residues. CDR1 is LGHNA and CDR2 is YSLEER in the germline V gene. The CDR3 sequence is CASSQKLAQPQHF. The CDR3 DNA reads TGCGCCAGCAGCCAAAAATTGGCCCAGCCCCAGCATTTT.

In regard to this clone: The conserved closing phenylalanine or tryptophan is absent in this CDR3, likely reflecting a read error. The DNA is left out, because the CDR3 cannot be placed on it with certainty; the CDR3 is given as TCRdb lists it. J is TRBJ1-4 and V is TRBV2; no DNA check was done on the table's D call, TRBD1. CDR1 is SNHLY and CDR2 is FYNNEI in the germline V gene. With termini counted, the CDR3 has 12 amino acids. The CDR3 loop reads CASSAFGWDRVT.

The genes are TRBV9 and TRBJ1-3; possible D gene TRBD1, 5 bases. The V gene lost 0 bases and the J gene lost 2 bases, with 12 bases spanning the gap. The CDR3 spans 16 residues. Germline-derived CDR1 and CDR2 are SGDLS and YYNGEE. The DNA of the CDR3 is TGTGCCAGCAGCGTAGCGTCGGGGACGGCTGGAAACACCATATATTTT. Protein product: CASSVASGTAGNTIYF.

The CDR3 DNA is TGTGCCAGCAGTTACTCGGGGAGACACGAGCAGTACTTC. This codes for CASSYSGRHEQYF. The gene calls are TRBV6-5 and TRBJ2-7; TRBD2 is a possible D gene (5 bases). Germline-derived CDR1 and CDR2 are MNHEY and SVGAGI. The CDR3 has 13 amino acids. V was trimmed by 0 bases and J by 5 bases, leaving 8 bases between them.

This rearrangement joins TRBV9 to TRBJ2-5; a weak D match, TRBD2 (5 bases). CDR1 and CDR2 from the germline V gene are SGDLS and YYNGEE. CDR3 length: 15 residues. Trimming took off 2 bases at V and 2 bases at J, with 13 bases between the two ends. This CDR3 is CASSVDSSPQETQYF. In DNA, the CDR3 is TGTGCCAGCAGCGTGGACTCTAGCCCTCAAGAGACCCAGTACTTC. Full variable domain (outside the CDR3, taken from reference TRBV9 and TRBJ2-5): DSGVTQTPKHLITATGQRVTLRCSPRSGDLSVYWYQQSLDQGLQFLIQYYNGEERAKGNILERFSAQQFPDLHSELNLSSLELGDSALYFCASSVDSSPQETQYFGPGTRLLVL.

This clone has just a few counts. The CDR3 bases are TGTGCCAGCAGCTACTCAGGACAGGGGAGGCGGCAAGAGACCCAGTACTTC. It is translated as CASSYSGQGRRQETQYF. The chain recombines TRBV11-1 with TRBJ2-5; 9 positions match TRBD1. V lost 4 bases, J lost 2 bases, and 11 bases stayed unmatched. Per the germline V gene, CDR1 is SGHAT and CDR2 is FQDESV (reference sequence). The CDR3 extends over 17 amino acids.

This clone was detected only a few times. The chain combines TRBV7-2 with TRBJ1-1, with 10 bases lining up with TRBD1. V shed 5 bases, J shed 5 bases, and the junction held 5 bases outside the gene matches. The CDR3 is made up of 14 amino acids. Germline V CDR1 and CDR2: SGHTA, FQGNSA. The CDR3 sequence: CASSKGTGVTEAFF. The CDR3 DNA reads as TGTGCCAGCAGCAAAGGGACAGGGGTAACTGAAGCTTTCTTT.

V is TRBV19 and J is TRBJ2-7; 7 positions agree with TRBD2. The CDR3 is 16 residues long. Germline V gives CDR1 LNHDA, CDR2 SQIVND (reference sequence). The ends lost 4 bases at V and 2 bases at J; junction bases unmatched: 11. DNA of the CDR3: TGTGCCAGTAGTACCCCCGCTCCGGGAGGCACCTACGAGCAGTACTTC. This codes for CASSTPAPGGTYEQYF.

This clone was detected many times. The V and J genes are TRBV7-9 and TRBJ1-1, with D uncertain. Germline V gene lookup returns CDR1 SEHNR and CDR2 FQNEAQ (reference sequence). V gave up 4 bases and J gave up 4 bases, with 4 bases separating them. This CDR3 is 11 amino acids long. The CDR3 DNA follows: TGTGCCAGCAGCTCGGGCACTGAAGCTTTCTTT. Translating it yields CASSSGTEAFF.

J is TRBJ1-2 and V is TRBV2; no clear D. The germline V and J ends were trimmed by 1 base and 8 bases, with 8 bases remaining between them. The CDR3 runs 12 residues. Per germline, CDR1 SNHLY and CDR2 FYNNEI. CDR3 amino acids: CASSEGYLGYTF. The CDR3, as DNA: TGTGCCAGCAGTGAAGGATATTTAGGCTACACCTTC.

This clone has just a few counts. The chain links TRBV6-6 to TRBJ2-1, with TRBD2 as a possible D gene (6 bases). The germline V and J ends were trimmed by 5 bases and 5 bases, with 7 bases remaining between them. This CDR3 comprises 12 residues. Looked up from germline, CDR1 is MNHNY and CDR2 is SVGAGI (reference sequence). CDR3 in amino acids: CASSRLDNEQFF. The CDR3, as DNA: TGTGCCAGCAGTCGACTAGACAATGAGCAGTTCTTC.

V is TRBV28 and J is TRBJ2-7, with D tentatively TRBD2 (6 bases). V was trimmed by 5 bases and J by 3 bases, leaving 11 bases between them. This CDR3 spans 13 amino acids. CDR1 is MDHEN and CDR2 is SYDVKM in the germline V gene. The CDR3 here is CASSGGLIYEQYV. The CDR3 DNA follows: TGTGCCAGCAGTGGGGGACTGATCTACGAGCAGTACGTC.

V is TRBV28 and J is TRBJ2-4, with a possible D match to TRBD2 (6 bases). V was shortened by 5 bases and J by 0 bases, with 20 bases between the two germline ends. The CDR3 runs to 18 residues. The germline V gene encodes CDR1 MDHEN and CDR2 SYDVKM. CDR3 DNA sequence: TGTGCCAGCAGTGCCACACACGTGGGACTTATAGCCAAAAACATTCAGTACTTC. Translated, it gives CASSATHVGLIAKNIQYF.

This clone came up a few times. The J gene is TRBJ1-5, the V gene TRBV2; D remains ambiguous. V lost 3 bases and J 6 bases, leaving 9 bases between the germline ends. This CDR3 has 13 amino acids. CDR1 is SNHLY and CDR2 is FYNNEI in the germline V gene. CDR3 amino acids: CASSDEGSQPQHF. CDR3 DNA: TGTGCCAGCAGTGACGAGGGTAGTCAGCCCCAGCATTTT.

The chain uses TRBV7-3 and TRBJ1-1; no clear D. Germline-derived CDR1 and CDR2 are SGHTA and FQGTGA. V gave up 0 bases and J gave up 1 base, with 9 bases separating them. This CDR3 has 15 amino acids. This CDR3 is CASSLTTAGNTEAFF. The CDR3 DNA sequence: TGTGCCAGCAGCTTAACGACGGCGGGGAACACTGAAGCTTTCTTT.

The chain employs TRBV7-3 and TRBJ2-1; D is uncertain. V dropped 5 bases and J dropped 10 bases, with 12 bases sitting between them. The CDR3 sequence is 12 residues long. Germline CDR1 reads SGHTA; CDR2 reads FQGTGA. The DNA of the CDR3 is TGTGCCAGCAGCGACGTCGGAGACGAGCAGTTCTTC. This translates into CASSDVGDEQFF. The whole variable domain, remainder taken from reference TRBV7-3 and TRBJ2-1, is GAGVSQTPSNKVTEKGKYVELRCDPISGHTALYWYRQSLGQGPEFLIYFQGTGAADDSGLPNDRFFAVRPEGSVSTLKIQRTERGDSAVYLCASSDVGDEQFFGPGTRLTVL.

V and J are TRBV7-2 and TRBJ1-5, with D tentatively TRBD1 (5 bases). CDR3 length: 15 amino acids. Germline-derived CDR1 and CDR2 are SGHTA and FQGNSA. V lost 4 bases to trimming and J lost 2 bases, with 12 bases between them. DNA for the CDR3: TGTGCCAGCAGCTACGACGGGACGGGCAATCAGCCCCAGCATTTT. Translated: CASSYDGTGNQPQHF.

CDR3 amino acids: CASTEGWGNYGYTF. The DNA of the CDR3 is TGTGCCAGCACCGAGGGGTGGGGAAACTATGGCTACACCTTC. This sequence joins TRBV11-2 and TRBJ1-2; weak D call: TRBD1 (5 bases). The germline V gene has CDR1 SGHAT and CDR2 FQNNGV. CDR3 size: 14 residues. The V end was cut by 7 bases, the J end by 2 bases, with 14 bases between.

The rearrangement uses TRBV5-4 and TRBJ1-1, with a tentative D call TRBD1 (6 bases). The V and J ends lost 4 bases and 1 base respectively, with 20 bases between them. This CDR3 has 17 amino acids. CDR1 is SGHNT, CDR2 YYREEE, per germline (reference sequence). CDR3 coding DNA: TGTGCCAGCAGCCTAAGGACAGCCGTCTGGAGGAACACTGAAGCTTTCTTT. Translated, it gives CASSLRTAVWRNTEAFF.

This clone was picked up a small number of times. The chain links TRBV27 to TRBJ2-7; D gene ambiguous. CDR1 MNHEY and CDR2 SMNVEV come from the germline V gene (reference sequence). V shed 6 bases and J shed 3 bases, with 15 bases lying between them. The CDR3 is 14 amino acids. The chain's CDR3 is CASSSNRLSYEQYF. CDR3 in DNA: TGTGCCAGCAGCTCAAACCGGTTAAGCTACGAGCAGTACTTC.

V and J are TRBV5-5 and TRBJ2-7, with 8 positions matching TRBD2. Germline CDR1 and CDR2: SGHKS and YYEKEE (reference sequence). The length of the CDR3 is 14 residues. With 0 bases clipped from V and 2 bases from J, the junction kept 1 base outside the gene matches. The CDR3 bases are TGTGCCAGCAGCTTGGTACTAGCGGCCTACGAGCAGTACTTC. This codes for CASSLVLAAYEQYF.

This clone has only a few counts. Other DNA sequences in the sample encode the same CDR3. The V gene is TRBV7-3, the J gene TRBJ2-3; D not certain. Trimming took 3 bases from V and 2 from J, leaving 6 bases between them. The CDR3 length is 13 residues. CDR1 and CDR2 from the germline V gene are SGHTA and FQGTGA. The CDR3 DNA is TGTGCCAGCAGCTTGACTCCCACAGATACGCAGTATTTT. Encoded protein: CASSLTPTDTQYF.

The chain employs TRBV30 and TRBJ2-3; unclear D gene. CDR1 and CDR2 (germline): GTSNPN, SVGIG (reference sequence). The CDR3 covers 17 residues. V lost 3 bases, J lost 1 base, and 20 bases lay in between. The CDR3 protein is CAWSAQIRTDGTDTQYF. The CDR3, as DNA: TGTGCCTGGAGCGCGCAGATCCGGACGGACGGCACAGATACGCAGTATTTT. The full variable domain, with the rest looked up from reference TRBV30 and TRBJ2-3, is SQTIHQWPATLVQPVGSPLSLECTVEGTSNPNLYWYRQAAGRGLQLLFYSVGIGQISSEVPQNLSASRPQDRQFILSSKKLLLSDSGFYLCAWSAQIRTDGTDTQYFGPGTRLTVL.

Comments on this clone: This could be a read error, since a much larger clone is one nucleotide away. Other DNA sequences from this sample encode an identical CDR3 as well. The V gene is TRBV7-3, the J gene TRBJ1-1, with D possibly matching TRBD1 (5 bases). The CDR3 covers 13 residues. Germline V CDR1 and CDR2: SGHTA, FQGTGA. Trimming shortened V by 4 bases and J by 1 base, and 7 bases separated the two germline ends. The CDR3 is CASSSGQNTEAFF. The DNA of the CDR3 is TGTGCCAGCAGCTCCGGACAGAACACTGAAGCTTTCTTT.

The chain combines TRBV14 with TRBJ2-1; D may be TRBD1 or TRBD2 (6 bases each). The CDR3 spans 15 residues. V was pared by 4 bases and J by 2 bases, with 12 bases between. Germline assignment: CDR1 SGHDN and CDR2 FVKESK. CDR3 loop: CASSPIRGPYNEQFF. For the CDR3, the DNA is TGTGCCAGCAGCCCCATTCGGGGGCCCTACAATGAGCAGTTCTTC. Complete variable domain (other parts from reference TRBV14 and TRBJ2-1): EAGVTQFPSHSVIEKGQTVTLRCDPISGHDNLYWYRRVMGKEIKFLLHFVKESKQDESGMPNNRFLAERTGGTYSTLKVQPAELEDSGVYFCASSPIRGPYNEQFFGPGTRLTVL.